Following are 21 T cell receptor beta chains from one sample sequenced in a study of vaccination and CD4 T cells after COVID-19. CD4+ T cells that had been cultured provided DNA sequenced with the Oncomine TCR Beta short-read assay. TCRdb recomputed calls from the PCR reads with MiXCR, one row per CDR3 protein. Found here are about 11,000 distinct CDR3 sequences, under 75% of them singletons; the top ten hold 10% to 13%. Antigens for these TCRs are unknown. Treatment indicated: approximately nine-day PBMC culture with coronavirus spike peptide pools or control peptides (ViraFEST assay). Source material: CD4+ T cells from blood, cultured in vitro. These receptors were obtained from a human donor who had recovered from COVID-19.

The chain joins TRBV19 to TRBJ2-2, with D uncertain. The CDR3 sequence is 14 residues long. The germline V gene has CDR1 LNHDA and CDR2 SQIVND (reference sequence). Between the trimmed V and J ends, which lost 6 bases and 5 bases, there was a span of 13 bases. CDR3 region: CASRGLEVTGELFF. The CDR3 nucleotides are TGTGCCAGTAGGGGCCTTGAGGTTACCGGGGAGCTGTTTTTT.

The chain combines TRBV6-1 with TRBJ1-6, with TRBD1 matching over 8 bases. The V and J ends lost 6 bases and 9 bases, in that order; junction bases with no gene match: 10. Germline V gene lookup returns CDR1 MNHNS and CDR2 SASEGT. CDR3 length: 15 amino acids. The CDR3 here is CASSIDRGSSSPLHF. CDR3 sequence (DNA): TGTGCCAGCAGCATAGACAGGGGTAGTTCTTCACCCCTCCACTTT.

The CDR3 DNA sequence: TGTGCCAGCTCTCCCGGGACAGGGACCTACAATGAGCAGTTCTTC. This encodes CASSPGTGTYNEQFF. This chain links TRBV9 with TRBJ2-1; 9 bases are shared with TRBD1. Germline V gene sequence: CDR1 SGDLS, CDR2 YYNGEE. V was pared by 7 bases and J by 2 bases, with 7 bases of the junction left unmatched. The CDR3 is 15 amino acids.

CDR3: CAISDVTHNTEAFF. The CDR3 nucleotides read TGTGCCATCAGTGATGTGACCCACAACACTGAAGCTTTCTTT. V gene TRBV10-3 combines with J gene TRBJ1-1; no clear D gene. Deletions cut 3 bases from V and 2 bases from J, with 10 bases between. The CDR3 is 14 residues long. The germline V gene has CDR1 ENHRY and CDR2 SYGVKD.

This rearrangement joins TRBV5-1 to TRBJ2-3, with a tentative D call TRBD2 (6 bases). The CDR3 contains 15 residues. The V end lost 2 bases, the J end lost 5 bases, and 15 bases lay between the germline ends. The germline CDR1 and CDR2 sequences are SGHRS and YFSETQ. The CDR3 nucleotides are TGCGCCAGCAGCTTCTCAGGGAACGGGGGAGATACGCAGTATTTT. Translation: CASSFSGNGGDTQYF.

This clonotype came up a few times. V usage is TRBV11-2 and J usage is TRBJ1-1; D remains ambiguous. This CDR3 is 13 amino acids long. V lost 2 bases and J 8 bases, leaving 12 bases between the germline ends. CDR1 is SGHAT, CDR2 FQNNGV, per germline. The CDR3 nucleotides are TGTGCCAGCAGCTTATCGCACATCCGAGAAGCTTTCTTT. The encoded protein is CASSLSHIREAFF. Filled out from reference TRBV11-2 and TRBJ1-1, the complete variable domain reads EAGVAQSPRYKIIEKRQSVAFWCNPISGHATLYWYQQILGQGPKLLIQFQNNGVVDDSQLPKDRFSAERLKGVDSTLKIQPAKLEDSAVYLCASSLSHIREAFFGQGTRLTVV.

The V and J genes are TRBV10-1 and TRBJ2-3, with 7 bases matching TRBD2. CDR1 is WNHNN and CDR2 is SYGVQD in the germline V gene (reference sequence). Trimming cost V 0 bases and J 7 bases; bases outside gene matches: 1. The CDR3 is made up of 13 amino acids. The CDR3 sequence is CASSESTSNTQYF. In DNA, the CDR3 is TGCGCCAGCAGTGAGTCGACTAGCAATACGCAGTATTTT.

CDR3 loop: CASSEGWEVREKLFF. The CDR3 DNA follows: TGTGCCAGCAGTGAAGGGTGGGAGGTACGCGAAAAACTGTTTTTT. This sequence joins TRBV6-1 and TRBJ1-4, with unresolved D. Germline CDR1 and CDR2: MNHNS and SASEGT. The V end lost 1 base, the J end lost 8 bases, and 14 bases lay between the germline ends. The CDR3 totals 15 residues.

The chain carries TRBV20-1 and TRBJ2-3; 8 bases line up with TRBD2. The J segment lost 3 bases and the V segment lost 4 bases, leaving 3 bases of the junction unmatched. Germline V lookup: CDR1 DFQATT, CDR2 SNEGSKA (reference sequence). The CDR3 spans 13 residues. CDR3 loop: CSAILAETDTQYF. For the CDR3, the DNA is TGCAGTGCTATACTAGCGGAGACAGATACGCAGTATTTT.

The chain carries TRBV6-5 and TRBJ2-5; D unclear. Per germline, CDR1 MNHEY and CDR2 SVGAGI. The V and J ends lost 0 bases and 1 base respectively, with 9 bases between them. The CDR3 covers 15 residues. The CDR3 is CASSYSYGRQETQYF. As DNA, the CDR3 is TGTGCCAGCAGTTACTCGTACGGCCGCCAAGAGACCCAGTACTTC.

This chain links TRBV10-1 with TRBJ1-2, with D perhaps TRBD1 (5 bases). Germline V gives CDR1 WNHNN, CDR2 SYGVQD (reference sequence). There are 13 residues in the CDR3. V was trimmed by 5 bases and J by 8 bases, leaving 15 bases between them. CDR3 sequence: CASSPGSSFGYTF. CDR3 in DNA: TGCGCCAGCAGTCCAGGGTCTAGTTTCGGCTACACCTTC.

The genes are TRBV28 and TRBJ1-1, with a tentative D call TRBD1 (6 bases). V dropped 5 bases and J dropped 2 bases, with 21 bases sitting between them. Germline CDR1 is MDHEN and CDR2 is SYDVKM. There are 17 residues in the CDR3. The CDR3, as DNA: TGTGCCAGCAGTGAAGGGGGGAGGGGCGCAGGAAACACTGAAGCTTTCTTT. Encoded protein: CASSEGGRGAGNTEAFF.

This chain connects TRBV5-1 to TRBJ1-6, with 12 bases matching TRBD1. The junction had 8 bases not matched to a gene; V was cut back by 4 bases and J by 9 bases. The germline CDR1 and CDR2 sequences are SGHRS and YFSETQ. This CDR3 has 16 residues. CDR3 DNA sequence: TGCGCCAGCAGCCTACAAGGGACAGGGGGCGGTTCACCCCTCCACTTT. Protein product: CASSLQGTGGGSPLHF.

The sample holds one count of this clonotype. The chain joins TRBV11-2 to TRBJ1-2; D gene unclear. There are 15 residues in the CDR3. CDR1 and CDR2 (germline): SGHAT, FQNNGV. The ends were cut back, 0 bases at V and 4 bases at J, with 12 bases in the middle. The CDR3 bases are TGTGCCAGCAGCTTAGATGCGTCACGGATCTATGGCTACACCTTC. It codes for CASSLDASRIYGYTF.

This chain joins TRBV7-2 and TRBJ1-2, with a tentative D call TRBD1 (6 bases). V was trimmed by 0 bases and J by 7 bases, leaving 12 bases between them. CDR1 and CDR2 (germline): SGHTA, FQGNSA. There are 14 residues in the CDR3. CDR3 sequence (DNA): TGTGCCAGCAGCTTAGCCAGGGGTCTCCGTGGCTACACCTTC. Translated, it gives CASSLARGLRGYTF.

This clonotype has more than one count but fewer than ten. The DNA of the CDR3 is TGCAGTGCTAGAGTACCCCCGGAAGCCAAAAACATTCAGTACTTC. This translates into CSARVPPEAKNIQYF. The V gene is TRBV20-1, the J gene TRBJ2-4; no definite D call. V was cut by 1 base and J by 0 bases, with 10 bases left in between. The germline CDR1 and CDR2 sequences are DFQATT and SNEGSKA (reference sequence). The CDR3 length is 15 residues.

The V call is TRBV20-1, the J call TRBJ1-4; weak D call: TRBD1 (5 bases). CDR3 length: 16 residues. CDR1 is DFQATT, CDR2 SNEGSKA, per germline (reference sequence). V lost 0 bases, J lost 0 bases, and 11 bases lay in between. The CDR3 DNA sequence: TGCAGTGCTAGAGATTCAGGGATAGCAACTAATGAAAAACTGTTTTTT. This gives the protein CSARDSGIATNEKLFF.

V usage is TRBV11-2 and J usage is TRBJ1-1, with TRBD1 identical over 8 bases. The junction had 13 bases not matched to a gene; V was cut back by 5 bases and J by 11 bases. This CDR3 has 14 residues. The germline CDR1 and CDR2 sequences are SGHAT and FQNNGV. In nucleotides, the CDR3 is TGTGCCAGCAGCGGACAGGGATACCGAACAGCCGCTTTCTTT. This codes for CASSGQGYRTAAFF.

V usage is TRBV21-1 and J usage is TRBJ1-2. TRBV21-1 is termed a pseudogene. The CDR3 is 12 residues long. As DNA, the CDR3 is TGTGCCAGCAGCTTAGAGGGCTATGGCTACACCTTC. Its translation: CASSLEGYGYTF.

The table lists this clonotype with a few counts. CDR3 nucleotides: TGCAGTGCCTTAGTTCCGCCGAGGGGGGTGCACTATGGCTACACCTTC. This translates into CSALVPPRGVHYGYTF. The V and J genes are TRBV20-1 and TRBJ1-2; D perhaps matches TRBD1 (6 bases). The CDR3 contains 16 residues. Germline V gene data show CDR1 as DFQATT and CDR2 as SNEGSKA (reference sequence). The V end lost 6 bases, the J end lost 3 bases, and 23 bases lay between the germline ends.

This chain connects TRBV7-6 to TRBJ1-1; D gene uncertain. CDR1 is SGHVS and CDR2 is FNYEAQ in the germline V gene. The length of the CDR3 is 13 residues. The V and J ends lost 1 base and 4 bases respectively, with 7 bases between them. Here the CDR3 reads CASSLVLGTEAFF. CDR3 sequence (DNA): TGTGCCAGCAGCTTAGTTCTGGGCACTGAAGCTTTCTTT. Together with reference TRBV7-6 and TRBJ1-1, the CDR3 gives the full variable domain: GAGVSQSPRYKVTKRGQDVALRCDPISGHVSLYWYRQALGQGPEFLTYFNYEAQQDKSGLPNDRFSAERPEGSISTLTIQRTEQRDSAMYRCASSLVLGTEAFFGQGTRLTVV.